What follows are 16 T cell receptor beta chains derived from one specimen sequenced in a study of OX40 agonist ivuxolimab in advanced cancers. Profiled with immunoSEQ multiplex PCR; TCRdb holds only in-frame clones, not every one. This table has about 67,000 clones, about 90% appearing once. The sample in question was CD4+ or CD8+ T cells sorted from blood, obtained in a trial of the OX40 agonist ivuxolimab. These receptors were obtained from an adult with an advanced solid tumor such as melanoma, head and neck, liver or kidney cancer.

This clone has just one count. This sequence joins TRBV6-5 and TRBJ2-2; D is undetermined. The CDR3 is 13 residues long. CDR1 is MNHEY and CDR2 is SVGAGI in the germline V gene. The ends were cut back, 4 bases at V and 5 bases at J, with 8 bases in the middle. CDR3 sequence reads: CASSLLTTGELFF. Written as DNA, the CDR3 is TGTGCCAGCAGTTTACTGACAACCGGGGAGCTGTTTTTT.

CDR3 sequence reads: CASSLLRFETQYF. For the CDR3, the DNA is TGCGCCAGCAGCTTGCTGCGGTTCGAGACCCAGTACTTC. V and J are TRBV5-1 and TRBJ2-5; D is undetermined. The CDR3 consists of 13 residues. Germline V lookup: CDR1 SGHRS, CDR2 YFSETQ. The germline V and J ends were trimmed by 1 base and 5 bases, with 9 bases remaining between them.

The V and J genes are TRBV5-4 and TRBJ2-1; D ambiguous. Germline-derived CDR1 and CDR2 are SGHNT and YYREEE (reference sequence). This CDR3 has 15 amino acids. V lost 1 base and J lost 0, with 8 bases in between. In DNA form, the CDR3 reads TGTGCCAGCAGCTTGTGGCGGAGCTCCTACAATGAGCAGTTCTTC. Translation gives CASSLWRSSYNEQFF.

This clone is a singleton in its sample. In nucleotides, the CDR3 is TGTGCCAGTTCTCTAGCGTTCGGGACCTACGAGCAGTACTTC. Protein product: CASSLAFGTYEQYF. The chain uses TRBV19 and TRBJ2-7; D is possibly TRBD2 (6 bases). Looked up from germline, CDR1 is LNHDA and CDR2 is SQIVND (reference sequence). The V and J ends lost 8 bases and 2 bases respectively, with 16 bases between them. There are 14 residues in the CDR3.

The rearrangement joins TRBV6-1 to TRBJ2-7; D gene uncertain. In germline, CDR1 is MNHNS, CDR2 SASEGT. V gave up 2 bases and J gave up 2 bases, with 1 base separating them. The CDR3 runs 11 residues. The DNA of the CDR3 is TGTGCCAGCAGTGAAACCTACGAGCAGTACTTC. Translation gives CASSETYEQYF.

This chain uses TRBV23-1 with TRBJ2-1; TRBD1 might be the D (6 bases). TRBV23-1 is an open reading frame, and its role is uncertain. This CDR3 is 17 amino acids long. Between the trimmed V and J ends, which lost 1 base and 3 bases, there was a span of 16 bases. This CDR3 reads CASSQWCGTGNYNEQFF. CDR3 nucleotide sequence: TGCGCCAGCAGTCAATGGTGTGGTACAGGGAACTACAATGAGCAGTTCTTC.

The chain uses TRBV10-3 and TRBJ2-5, with 8 bases matching TRBD1. This CDR3 region has 13 residues. Germline V gene data show CDR1 as ENHRY and CDR2 as SYGVKD. The ends lost 4 bases at V and 3 bases at J; junction bases unmatched: 1. Written as DNA, the CDR3 is TGTGCCATCAGTGGACAGGGGAAAGAGACCCAGTACTTC. Translation gives CAISGQGKETQYF.

The chain recombines TRBV7-2 with TRBJ2-2; tentatively, D is TRBD1 (5 bases). CDR1 is SGHTA, CDR2 FQGNSA, per germline. Trimming left V 5 bases short and J 1 base short, with 11 bases between. The CDR3 covers 15 residues. The CDR3 protein is CASSHNRGNTGELFF. Here the CDR3 DNA reads TGTGCCAGCAGCCATAATAGGGGGAACACCGGGGAGCTGTTTTTT.

The chain couples TRBV14 to TRBJ2-2, with TRBD1 matching 11 bases. The CDR3 spans 19 residues. Germline CDR1 and CDR2: SGHDN and FVKESK. The junction had 12 bases not matched to a gene; V was cut back by 4 bases and J by 2 bases. CDR3 nucleotide sequence: TGTGCCAGCAGCCTGTGGACAGGGGGCCCCAGAGCCAACACCGGGGAGCTGTTTTTT. It is translated as CASSLWTGGPRANTGELFF. Variable domain in full (rest from reference TRBV14 and TRBJ2-2): EAGVTQFPSHSVIEKGQTVTLRCDPISGHDNLYWYRRVMGKEIKFLLHFVKESKQDESGMPNNRFLAERTGGTYSTLKVQPAELEDSGVYFCASSLWTGGPRANTGELFFGEGSRLTVL.

The gene calls are TRBV7-6 and TRBJ2-3; 13 nucleotides agree with TRBD2. V lost 4 bases, J lost 0 bases, and 4 bases stayed unmatched. This CDR3 comprises 17 residues. CDR1 is SGHVS, CDR2 FNYEAQ, per germline. The CDR3 spells CASSSGTSGISTDTQYF. CDR3 sequence (DNA): TGTGCCAGCAGCTCCGGGACTAGCGGGATAAGCACAGATACGCAGTATTTT.

The chain recombines TRBV5-1 with TRBJ2-1; possible D gene TRBD2, 6 bases. V was trimmed by 4 bases and J by 6 bases, leaving 20 bases between them. The CDR3 contains 16 residues. CDR1 and CDR2 (germline): SGHRS, YFSETQ. The CDR3 sequence: CASSPPRPGVVNEQFF. CDR3 DNA sequence: TGCGCCAGCAGCCCCCCTCGGCCGGGAGTTGTCAATGAGCAGTTCTTC.

Comment on this clone: Other DNA sequences in the same sample also yield this CDR3. This chain connects TRBV5-1 to TRBJ2-3; 7 nucleotides align to TRBD2. This CDR3 is built from 15 residues. The trim removed 2 bases at V and 1 base at J, leaving 4 bases unmatched. Germline CDR1 reads SGHRS; CDR2 reads YFSETQ. The CDR3 coding sequence is TGCGCCAGCAGCTTCGCTAGCGGCCGCACAGATACGCAGTATTTT. It yields the protein CASSFASGRTDTQYF.

The chain uses TRBV21-1 and TRBJ1-1. TRBV21-1 is marked as a pseudogene. CDR3 length: 17 residues. The CDR3 nucleotides are TGTGCCAGCAGCAAACTTACTCTCCGGGACCGGAACACTGAAGCTTTCTTT. This translates into CASSKLTLRDRNTEAFF.

The rearrangement uses TRBV28 and TRBJ2-7; 9 bases match TRBD1. Germline loops: CDR1 MDHEN, CDR2 SYDVKM. The CDR3 sequence is 15 residues long. The trim removed 5 bases at V and 10 bases at J, leaving 15 bases unmatched. The CDR3: CASSPSPGQGGFQYF. The CDR3 nucleotides read TGTGCCAGCAGTCCTTCCCCGGGACAGGGTGGGTTTCAGTACTTC.

This rearrangement joins TRBV5-1 to TRBJ1-2, with TRBD1 identical over 7 bases. After removal of 0 bases from V and 8 bases from J, the junction contained 10 bases not matched to a gene. Germline-derived CDR1 and CDR2 are SGHRS and YFSETQ. CDR3 size: 15 residues. The CDR3 coding sequence is TGCGCCAGCAGCTTGGCGACCGGAACAGGGGTCGGCTACACCTTC. It yields the protein CASSLATGTGVGYTF.

The DNA of the CDR3 is TGTGCCAGCAGTCCAATTCGGGCCAGCAATCAGCCCCAGCATTTT. Residues: CASSPIRASNQPQHF. The chain links TRBV28 to TRBJ1-5; D gene uncertain. From germline, CDR1 is MDHEN and CDR2 SYDVKM. This CDR3 is built from 15 residues. V was trimmed by 5 bases and J by 1 base, leaving 12 bases between them.